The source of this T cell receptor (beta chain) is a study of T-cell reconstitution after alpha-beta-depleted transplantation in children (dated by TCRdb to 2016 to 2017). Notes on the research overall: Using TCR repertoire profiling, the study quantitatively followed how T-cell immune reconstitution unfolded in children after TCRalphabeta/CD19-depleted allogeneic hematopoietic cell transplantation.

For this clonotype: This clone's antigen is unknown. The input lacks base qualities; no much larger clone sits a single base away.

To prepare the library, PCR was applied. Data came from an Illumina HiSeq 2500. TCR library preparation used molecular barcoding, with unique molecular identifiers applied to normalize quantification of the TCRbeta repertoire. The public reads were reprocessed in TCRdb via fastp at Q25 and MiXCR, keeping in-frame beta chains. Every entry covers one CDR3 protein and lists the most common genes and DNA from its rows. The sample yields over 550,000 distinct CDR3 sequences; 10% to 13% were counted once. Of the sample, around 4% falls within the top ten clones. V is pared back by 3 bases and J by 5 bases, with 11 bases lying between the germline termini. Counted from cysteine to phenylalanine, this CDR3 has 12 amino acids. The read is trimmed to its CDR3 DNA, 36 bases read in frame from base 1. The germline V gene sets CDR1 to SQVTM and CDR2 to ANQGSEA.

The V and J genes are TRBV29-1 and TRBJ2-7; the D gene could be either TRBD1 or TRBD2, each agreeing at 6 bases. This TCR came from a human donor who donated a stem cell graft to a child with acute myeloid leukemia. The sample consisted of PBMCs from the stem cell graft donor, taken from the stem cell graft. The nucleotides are TGCAGCGTTGACACGGGGGCCGACGAGCAGTACTTC. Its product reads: CSVDTGADEQYF.